This TCR beta chain was sequenced in a study of OX40 agonist ivuxolimab in advanced cancers. Study summary: Patients receiving dose escalation had hepatocellular carcinoma, melanoma, renal cell or head and neck cancer. With a range of roughly 20 to 85, age averaged about 58 years, and 75% to 90% were male.

Only in-frame clones appear in the TCRdb table, and some are missing; sequencing was by immunoSEQ multiplex PCR. Of about 69,000 clones detected, 90% appear once; the ten largest clones hold about 10%. After removal of 2 bases from V and 6 bases from J, the junction contained 6 bases not matched to a gene. Germline CDR1 reads MNHEY; CDR2 reads SMNVEV (reference sequence). The CDR3 contains 15 residues. Overall study findings and caveats: Mean expanded clone counts were higher in CD8+ than CD4+ T cells.

Concerning this clone itself: As yet, its antigen is unknown.

This sample comprised CD4+ or CD8+ T cells sorted from blood, obtained in a trial of the OX40 agonist ivuxolimab. This chain links TRBV27 with TRBJ2-1; 8 nucleotides line up with TRBD2. The receptor comes from an adult with an advanced solid tumor such as melanoma, head and neck, liver or kidney cancer. Here the CDR3 reads CASSLGTRSSNEQFF. Written as DNA, the CDR3 is TGTGCCAGCAGTTTAGGGACTAGATCTTCCAATGAGCAGTTCTTC.